This entry is about one T cell receptor (beta chain). What it binds is not known. The sample originates from a study of T-cell memory formation after mild COVID-19. Study at large: Clusters were largely donor specific.

Germline V gene sequence: CDR1 LGHNA, CDR2 YNFKEQ. V was shortened by 5 bases and J by 6 bases, with 12 bases between the two germline ends. CDR3 length: 13 residues. A 5'RACE reaction primed in the constant segment made cDNA libraries of TCR alpha and TCR beta, and these carried sample barcodes and UMIs. TCRdb reprocessed the 5' RACE reads with MiXCR, giving one entry per CDR3 protein. The repertoire consists of about 500,000 distinct CDR3 sequences, with roughly 22% occurring once and the leading ten covering under 15%. General study findings and limits: Among contracting clones, CD4+ were mainly CM/EM and CD8+ enriched in EMRA.

The source is an adult woman who had mild COVID-19 (a few samples of this study predate the infection). Cell type and time point are not known. The sequencing sample was made of PBMCs or a T cell subset sorted from them (not recorded which). The chain employs TRBV4-2 and TRBJ2-3; D is undetermined. Written as DNA, the CDR3 is TGTGCCAGCAGCTCACGGTTGACGGATACGCAGTATTTT. It specifies CASSSRLTDTQYF.